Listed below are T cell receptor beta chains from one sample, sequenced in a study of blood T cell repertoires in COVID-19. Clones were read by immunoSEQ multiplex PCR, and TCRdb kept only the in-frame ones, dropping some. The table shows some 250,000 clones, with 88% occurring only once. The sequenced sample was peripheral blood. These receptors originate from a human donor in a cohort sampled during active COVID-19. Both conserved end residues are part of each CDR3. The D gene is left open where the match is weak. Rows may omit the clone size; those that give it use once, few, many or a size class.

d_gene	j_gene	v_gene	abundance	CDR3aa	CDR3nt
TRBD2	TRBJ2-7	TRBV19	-	CASTPQAGTYEQYF	TGTGCCAGTACCCCGCAAGCGGGGACCTACGAGCAGTACTTC
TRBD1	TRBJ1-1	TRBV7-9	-	CASMAGTGVNTEAFF	TGTGCCAGCATGGCCGGGACAGGGGTGAACACTGAAGCTTTCTTT
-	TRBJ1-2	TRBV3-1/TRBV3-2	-	CASSQTGKLVHGYTF	TGTGCCAGCAGCCAAACAGGGAAGTTGGTACACGGCTACACCTTC
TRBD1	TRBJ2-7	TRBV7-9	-	CASSSQGAASSYEQYF	TGTGCCAGCAGCTCACAGGGGGCGGCCAGCTCCTACGAGCAGTACTTC
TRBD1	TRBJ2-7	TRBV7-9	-	CASTHQGQFYEQYF	TGTGCCAGCACCCACCAGGGACAGTTCTACGAGCAGTACTTC
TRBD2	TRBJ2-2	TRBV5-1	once	CASSLGLAGSGELFF	TGCGCCAGCAGCTTGGGACTAGCGGGAAGCGGGGAGCTGTTTTTT
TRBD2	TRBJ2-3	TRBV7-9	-	CASSLAGTGGDTQYF	TGTGCCAGCAGCTTAGCCGGGACGGGGGGAGATACGCAGTATTTT
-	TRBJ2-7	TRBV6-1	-	CASSEAGSAVREQYF	TGTGCCAGCAGTGAAGCGGGGTCAGCGGTCCGCGAGCAGTACTTC
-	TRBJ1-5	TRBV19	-	CASSFSGGRGRQPQHF	TGTGCCAGTAGTTTCTCGGGGGGGCGCGGTCGTCAGCCCCAGCATTTT
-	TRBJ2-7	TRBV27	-	CASSPLGGTGSYEQYF	TGTGCCAGCAGTCCCCTCGGGGGGACAGGTTCCTACGAGCAGTACTTC
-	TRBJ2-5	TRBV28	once	CASKPGGSKATQYF	TGTGCCAGCAAGCCAGGGGGGAGTAAGGCGACCCAGTACTTC
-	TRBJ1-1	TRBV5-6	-	CASSFLSGALTEAFF	TGTGCCAGCAGCTTCCTAAGTGGGGCGCTCACTGAAGCTTTCTTT
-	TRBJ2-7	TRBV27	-	CASSTSGQNTYEQYF	-
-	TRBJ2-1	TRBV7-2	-	CASSLSPSAYNEQFF	TGTGCCAGCAGCTTATCTCCTAGCGCCTACAATGAGCAGTTCTTC
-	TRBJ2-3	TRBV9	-	CASSVRALLTDTQYF	TGTGCCAGCAGCGTCAGGGCGCTTCTCACAGATACGCAGTATTTT
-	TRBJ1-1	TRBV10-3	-	CAISDPRGTEAFF	TGTGCCATCAGCGATCCACGGGGCACTGAAGCTTTCTTT
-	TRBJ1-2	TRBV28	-	CASSFPGENYGYTF	TGTGCCAGCAGTTTCCCGGGGGAGAACTATGGCTACACCTTC
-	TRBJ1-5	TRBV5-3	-	CARSLNRADNQPQHF	TGTGCCAGAAGCTTGAACAGGGCGGACAATCAGCCCCAGCATTTT
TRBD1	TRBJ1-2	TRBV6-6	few	CATTTGNPGWNGYTF	TGTGCCACCACGACAGGGAACCCGGGCTGGAATGGCTACACCTTC
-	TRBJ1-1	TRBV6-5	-	CASRAANTEAFF	TGTGCCAGCAGGGCGGCGAACACTGAAGCTTTCTTT
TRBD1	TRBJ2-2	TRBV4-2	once	CASRDLTGGAPGELFF	TGTGCCAGCAGGGACCTGACAGGGGGCGCCCCCGGGGAGCTGTTTTTT
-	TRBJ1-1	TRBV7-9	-	CASSLEFPREAFF	TGTGCCAGCAGCTTAGAATTCCCCAGGGAAGCTTTCTTT
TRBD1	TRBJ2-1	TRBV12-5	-	CASGLRRWGQLGYNEQFF	TGTGCTAGTGGTTTGCGCCGGTGGGGACAGTTGGGGTACAATGAGCAGTTCTTC
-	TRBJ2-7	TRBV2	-	CASRPTSSYEQYF	TGTGCCAGCAGACCGACTAGTTCCTACGAGCAGTACTTC
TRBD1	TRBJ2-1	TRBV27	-	CASSPRDRDNEQFF	TGTGCCAGCAGTCCGAGGGACAGGGACAATGAGCAGTTCTTC
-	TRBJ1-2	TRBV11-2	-	CASSTRGGGYTF	TGTGCCAGCAGCACCCGGGGGGGTGGCTACACCTTC
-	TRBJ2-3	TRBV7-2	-	CASSFHSGTDTQYF	TGTGCCAGCAGCTTCCACTCGGGCACAGATACGCAGTATTTT
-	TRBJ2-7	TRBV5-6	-	CASSWGLLPANEQYF	TGTGCCAGCAGCTGGGGACTCCTCCCCGCGAACGAGCAGTACTTC
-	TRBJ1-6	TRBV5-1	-	CASSSTAGIYNSPLHF	TGCGCCAGCAGCTCAACCGCAGGGATCTATAATTCACCCCTCCACTTT
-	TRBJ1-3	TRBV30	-	CAWSVRRRSGNTIYF	TGTGCCTGGAGTGTACGGAGGAGGAGTGGAAACACCATATATTTT
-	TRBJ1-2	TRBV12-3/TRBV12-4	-	CASRGGVAYGYTF	TGTGCCAGCAGGGGAGGTGTAGCCTATGGCTACACCTTC
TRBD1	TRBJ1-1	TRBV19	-	CASSTTLQGAEAFF	TGTGCCAGTAGTACCACACTACAGGGGGCTGAAGCTTTCTTT
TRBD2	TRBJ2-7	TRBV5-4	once	CASSLVPAGSSYEQYF	TGTGCCAGCAGCTTGGTTCCAGCGGGAAGCTCCTACGAGCAGTACTTC
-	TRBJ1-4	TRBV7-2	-	CASRQGTGEKLFF	TGTGCCAGCAGACAGGGAACGGGCGAAAAACTGTTTTTT
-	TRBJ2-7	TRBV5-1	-	CASSLARESSQYF	TGCGCCAGCAGCTTGGCCAGAGAGTCTAGCCAGTACTTC
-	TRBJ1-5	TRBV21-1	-	CASSNHTGGREQPQHF	TGTGCCAGCAGCAACCACACAGGGGGACGGGAGCAGCCCCAGCATTTT
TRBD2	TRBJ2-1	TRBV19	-	CASSQPPSGSYNEQFF	TGTGCCAGTAGCCAACCGCCTAGCGGCTCCTACAATGAGCAGTTCTTC
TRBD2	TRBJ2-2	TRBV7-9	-	CASSLRDYGRTGELFF	TGTGCCAGCAGCTTAAGGGACTATGGTCGCACCGGGGAGCTGTTTTTT
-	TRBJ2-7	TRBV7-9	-	CASSFPQKISSYEQYF	TGTGCCAGCAGCTTCCCACAGAAAATTAGCTCCTACGAGCAGTACTTC
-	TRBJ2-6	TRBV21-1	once	CASKTGAPGANVLTF	TGTGCCAGCAAGACAGGGGCGCCGGGGGCCAACGTCCTGACTTTC
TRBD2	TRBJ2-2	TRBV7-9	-	CASSLGTSYTGELFF	TGTGCCAGCAGCTTGGGGACTAGCTACACCGGGGAGCTGTTTTTT
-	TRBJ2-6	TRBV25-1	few	CASSGRTAGANVLTF	TGTGCCAGCAGTGGGAGGACAGCTGGGGCCAACGTCCTGACTTTC
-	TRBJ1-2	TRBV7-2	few	CASSLNSNYGYTF	TGTGCCAGCAGCTTAAACAGCAACTATGGCTACACCTTC
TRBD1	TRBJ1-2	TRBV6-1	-	CASSERAGTGDMGSSSYTF	TGTGCCAGCAGCGAACGAGCCGGGACAGGGGATATGGGGAGTTCCTCCTACACCTTC
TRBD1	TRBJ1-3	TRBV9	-	CASSYGTGENTIYF	TGTGCCAGCAGCTACGGGACAGGCGAGAACACCATATATTTT
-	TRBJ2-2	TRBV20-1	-	CSARSPGELFF	TGCAGTGCTAGAAGCCCCGGGGAGCTGTTTTTT
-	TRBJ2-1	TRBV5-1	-	CASSLGAGPHNEQFF	TGCGCCAGCAGCTTGGGTGCTGGGCCACACAATGAGCAGTTCTTC
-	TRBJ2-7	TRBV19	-	CASSISAGPRPFYEQYF	TGTGCCAGTAGTATATCGGCGGGACCTCGCCCCTTCTACGAGCAGTACTTC
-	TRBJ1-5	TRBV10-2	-	CASSAAGGGNQPQHF	TGCGCCAGCAGTGCGGCAGGTGGTGGCAATCAGCCCCAGCATTTT
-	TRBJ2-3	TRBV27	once	CASSLIARGRTDTQYF	TGTGCCAGCAGTTTAATAGCGCGGGGCCGCACAGATACGCAGTATTTT
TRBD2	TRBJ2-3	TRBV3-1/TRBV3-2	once	CASSALAGASTDTQYF	TGTGCCAGCAGCGCCCTAGCGGGGGCCAGCACAGATACGCAGTATTTT
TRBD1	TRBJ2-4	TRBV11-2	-	CASSSGTGGLLAKNIQYF	TGTGCCAGCAGCTCGGGGACAGGGGGTCTTCTAGCCAAAAACATTCAGTACTTC
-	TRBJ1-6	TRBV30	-	CAWSVSGGNSPLHF	TGTGCCTGGAGTGTATCTGGGGGGAATTCACCCCTCCACTTT
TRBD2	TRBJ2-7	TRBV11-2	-	CASSLGASGPYEQYF	TGTGCCAGCAGCTTAGGGGCTAGCGGGCCTTACGAGCAGTACTTC
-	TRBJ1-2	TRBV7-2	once	CASSLGRGRMGRDGYTF	TGTGCCAGCAGCTTGGGGAGAGGGAGAATGGGTCGGGATGGCTACACCTTC